This TCR beta chain appears in the sequencing data of a study of cytotoxic CD8 clonotypes in ibrutinib-treated CLL. This clone was found a few times. The CDR3 contains 13 residues. Germline V CDR1 and CDR2: SGHRS, YFSETQ. V was pared by 0 bases and J by 4 bases, with 7 bases between. Assay: immunoSEQ multiplex PCR; the TCRdb copy retains only in-frame clones and omits some. Of about 68,000 clones in the sample, around 68% were seen once. This specimen consisted of PBMCs, obtained after 12 months of ibrutinib treatment. This TCR was recovered from a human donor with chronic lymphocytic leukemia. V is TRBV5-1 and J is TRBJ1-2; no clear D. CDR3 in amino acids: CASSLEVSYGYTF. In DNA, the CDR3 is TGCGCCAGCAGCTTGGAGGTGAGCTATGGCTACACCTTC.